Following are 21 T cell receptor beta chains from one sample sequenced in a study of graft-versus-host responses after intestinal transplantation. Measured with immunoSEQ multiplex PCR; TCRdb has only the in-frame clones, and not every one. Of roughly 120,000 clones listed, more than 90% were seen once; the top ten hold under 0.3%. What these receptors recognize is not known. This specimen consisted of unstimulated CD4+ T cells sorted from spleen or lymph node cells, obtained before transplant. Source of these receptors: a human donor who was the organ donor for an intestinal transplant.

V usage is TRBV5-1 and J usage is TRBJ2-2; tentative D call: TRBD1 (6 bases). V dropped 4 bases and J dropped 1 base, with 8 bases sitting between them. This CDR3 contains 14 residues. From germline, CDR1 is SGHRS and CDR2 YFSETQ. CDR3 in amino acids: CASSMTGNTGELFF. CDR3 nucleotide sequence: TGCGCCAGCAGCATGACAGGGAACACCGGGGAGCTGTTTTTT.

The CDR3 DNA reads as TGTGCCAGCAGCTCCGGACTAGCGGGCAGCCCAGATACGCAGTATTTT. Amino acid sequence: CASSSGLAGSPDTQYF. This chain links TRBV7-2 with TRBJ2-3; 11 bases are shared with TRBD2. The V segment lost 4 bases and the J segment 4 bases; nucleotides outside the gene matches: 7. The germline V gene encodes CDR1 SGHTA and CDR2 FQGNSA. The length of the CDR3 is 16 residues. Drawing the rest from reference TRBV7-2 and TRBJ2-3, the complete variable domain is GAGVSQSPSNKVTEKGKDVELRCDPISGHTALYWYRQSLGQGLEFLIYFQGNSAPDKSGLPSDRFSAERTGGSVSTLTIQRTQQEDSAVYLCASSSGLAGSPDTQYFGPGTRLTVL.

The rearrangement joins TRBV2 to TRBJ1-1; D is unclear. CDR1 and CDR2 (germline): SNHLY, FYNNEI. There are 13 residues in the CDR3. V was trimmed by 4 bases and J by 4 bases, leaving 10 bases between them. The CDR3 region has the DNA TGTGCCAGCAGTGGGCAGCAGGCCACTGAAGCTTTCTTT. Protein: CASSGQQATEAFF.

The chain is built from TRBV11-1 and TRBJ2-5; 7 positions match TRBD2. The CDR3 sequence is 16 residues long. Trimming cost V 5 bases and J 5 bases; bases outside gene matches: 14. Germline V lookup: CDR1 SGHAT, CDR2 FQDESV (reference sequence). CDR3 sequence reads: CASSQWASGRGETQYF. CDR3 in DNA: TGTGCCAGCAGCCAATGGGCTAGCGGAAGAGGGGAGACCCAGTACTTC.

The chain uses TRBV6-4 and TRBJ1-5; tentatively, D is TRBD1 (5 bases). The V and J ends lost 8 bases and 2 bases respectively, with 19 bases between them. CDR1 and CDR2 (germline): MRHNA, SNTAGT. CDR3 size: 16 residues. CDR3 in DNA: TGTGCCAGCCCCTTCTGGGGGATTACAGGCAATCAGCCCCAGCATTTT. Translation gives CASPFWGITGNQPQHF.

The chain joins TRBV28 to TRBJ2-7; 9 nucleotides align to TRBD2. The trim removed 10 bases at V and 0 bases at J, leaving 10 bases unmatched. CDR1 MDHEN and CDR2 SYDVKM come from the germline V gene. This CDR3 spans 15 amino acids. This CDR3 reads CAIDILAGSSYEQYF. The CDR3 DNA is TGTGCCATCGATATTCTAGCGGGGAGCTCCTACGAGCAGTACTTC.

This chain links TRBV4-1 with TRBJ1-4; the match to TRBD1 covers 11 bases. Germline CDR1 is MGHRA and CDR2 is YSYEKL. V was pared by 4 bases and J by 8 bases, with 9 bases of the junction left unmatched. This CDR3 has 16 amino acids. This CDR3 is CASSPEWTGGLEKLFF. DNA for the CDR3: TGCGCCAGCAGCCCTGAATGGACAGGGGGCTTAGAAAAACTGTTTTTT.

This sequence joins TRBV2 and TRBJ2-2; D unresolved. V was cut by 3 bases and J by 7 bases, with 6 bases left in between. The CDR3 runs to 12 residues. Germline assignment: CDR1 SNHLY and CDR2 FYNNEI. The CDR3 loop is CASSERGGELFF. CDR3 DNA: TGTGCCAGCAGTGAGCGTGGCGGGGAGCTGTTTTTT.

V is TRBV30 and J is TRBJ1-1; a possible D gene is TRBD1 (5 bases). The CDR3 runs to 18 residues. Trimming shortened V by 0 bases and J by 4 bases, and 24 bases separated the two germline ends. CDR1 is GTSNPN, CDR2 SVGIG, per germline (reference sequence). Here the CDR3 reads CAWSVHNQFSGPRTEAFF. CDR3 coding DNA: TGTGCCTGGAGTGTACATAATCAGTTTTCAGGGCCCCGCACTGAAGCTTTCTTT.

The rearrangement joins TRBV5-8 to TRBJ2-3; a possible D gene is TRBD2 (6 bases). Trimming removed 1 base from V and 3 bases from J, with 9 bases in between. In germline, CDR1 is SGHTS, CDR2 YDEGEE. There are 14 residues in the CDR3. CDR3 coding DNA: TGTGCCAGCAGCTTGTTACGGGGGACAGATACGCAGTATTTT. Protein sequence: CASSLLRGTDTQYF.

This clone was seen once. This rearrangement joins TRBV18 to TRBJ2-2; D remains ambiguous. Germline V gene lookup returns CDR1 KGHSH and CDR2 LQKENI. V lost 1 base to trimming and J lost 7 bases, with 10 bases between them. The CDR3 consists of 14 residues. In DNA form, the CDR3 reads TGTGCCAGCTCACCACGGTCACTCTTCGGGGAGCTGTTTTTT. Translating gives CASSPRSLFGELFF. The full variable domain, in which reference TRBV18 and TRBJ2-2 provide the parts outside the CDR3, is NAGVMQNPRHLVRRRGQEARLRCSPMKGHSHVYWYRQLPEEGLKFMVYLQKENIIDESGMPKERFSAEFPKEGPSILRIQQVVRGDSAAYFCASSPRSLFGELFFGEGSRLTVL.

The CDR3 protein is CASSSQGTKGDEQYF. In DNA form, the CDR3 reads TGTGCCAGCAGCTCACAGGGGACCAAAGGGGACGAGCAGTACTTC. The chain uses TRBV7-3 and TRBJ2-7; 7 bases line up with TRBD1. This CDR3 region has 15 residues. After removal of 4 bases from V and 5 bases from J, the junction contained 11 bases not matched to a gene. Germline CDR1 and CDR2: SGHTA and FQGTGA.

V usage is TRBV6-5 and J usage is TRBJ2-7; 13 bases agree with TRBD2. CDR1 is MNHEY, CDR2 SVGAGI, per germline. There are 15 residues in the CDR3. Germline trimming cut 5 bases from V and 4 bases from J; bases unmatched to any gene: 5. For the CDR3, the DNA is TGTGCCAGCAGTACTACTAGCGGGAGGGGGTACGAGCAGTACTTC. Protein sequence: CASSTTSGRGYEQYF.

A single count supports this clone. The chain couples TRBV19 to TRBJ1-5, with D possibly matching TRBD1 (6 bases). CDR3 length: 14 residues. Germline V gene data show CDR1 as LNHDA and CDR2 as SQIVND (reference sequence). Trimming removed 4 bases from V and 5 bases from J, with 12 bases in between. The chain's CDR3 is CASSTKGGDQPQHF. The DNA for the CDR3 is TGTGCCAGTAGTACCAAGGGGGGCGATCAGCCCCAGCATTTT.

This sequence joins TRBV9 and TRBJ1-2; D perhaps matches TRBD1 (5 bases). The CDR3 is 16 amino acids. V lost 4 bases and J 5 bases, leaving 21 bases between the germline ends. Germline values: CDR1 SGDLS, CDR2 YYNGEE. The CDR3 region is CASSPHGTPEGYGYTF. CDR3 bases: TGTGCCAGCAGCCCCCACGGGACCCCGGAAGGGTATGGCTACACCTTC.

The chain joins TRBV29-1 to TRBJ2-1; 8 bases align to TRBD1. The CDR3 contains 14 residues. Losses at the gene ends were 6 bases for V and 2 bases for J; bases not matched to a gene: 6. Germline loops: CDR1 SQVTM, CDR2 ANQGSEA. This CDR3 reads CSVTWTGTYNEQFF. CDR3 in DNA: TGCAGCGTGACCTGGACAGGGACCTACAATGAGCAGTTCTTC.

The CDR3 DNA reads as TGCGCCAGCAGCTTGGGGGGACCCTCTAATGCAGATACGCAGTATTTT. Translating gives CASSLGGPSNADTQYF. V usage is TRBV5-1 and J usage is TRBJ2-3; either TRBD1 or TRBD2 may fit D (5 bases each). This CDR3 has 16 residues. CDR1 and CDR2 (germline): SGHRS, YFSETQ. Trimming left V 0 bases short and J 4 bases short, with 15 bases between.

The CDR3 is CASSQQGVGYNEQFF. The CDR3 coding sequence is TGTGCCAGCAGTCAACAGGGAGTCGGCTACAATGAGCAGTTCTTC. V gene TRBV6-5 combines with J gene TRBJ2-1; maybe TRBD1 (6 bases). The V gene lost 5 bases and the J gene lost 3 bases, with 14 bases spanning the gap. This CDR3 region has 15 residues. Germline CDR1 and CDR2: MNHEY and SVGAGI.

Comment on this clone: One end of the junction fails to match germline, which may point to a read error. Other nucleotide sequences from this sample produce the same CDR3. V and J are TRBV11-2 and TRBJ2-2; no clear D gene. CDR3 length equals 16 residues. Germline CDR1 and CDR2: SGHAT and FQNNGV. CDR3 in DNA: TGTGCCAGCAGCTTAGTTTCGTGGACGAATACCGGGGAGCTGTTTTTT. It specifies CASSLVSWTNTGELFF.

V and J are TRBV20-1 and TRBJ1-2; 7 bases agree with TRBD1. This CDR3 is built from 11 residues. Germline lookup yields CDR1 DFQATT and CDR2 SNEGSKA (reference sequence). The trim removed 6 bases at V and 8 bases at J, leaving 6 bases unmatched. CDR3 sequence (DNA): TGCAGTGCCCCGGTAGGGGGCGGCTACACCTTC. It codes for CSAPVGGGYTF.

This chain uses TRBV30 with TRBJ1-6; a possible D gene is TRBD1 (6 bases). V lost 5 bases to trimming and J lost 7 bases, with 6 bases between them. This CDR3 is 11 amino acids long. Germline V gene data show CDR1 as GTSNPN and CDR2 as SVGIG (reference sequence). CDR3 nucleotide sequence: TGTGCCTGGGGGACAAATTCACCCCTCCACTTT. This encodes CAWGTNSPLHF.